The clone carrying this TCR beta chain was seen at least ten times. 5'RACE template switching generated TCR cDNA, adding a universal primer site and UMIs. One entry per CDR3 protein results from TCRdb running MiXCR on the 5' RACE reads. The sample consists of 20,000 to 25,000 distinct CDR3 sequences, less than 3.5% of them appearing once. The record originates from a study of T cells after yellow fever vaccination. Study results and caveats: Weaker overall was a secondary response that nonetheless peaked faster, on day 5 versus 15. In sorted memory subsets at day 0, almost all vaccine-responding clonotypes were below detection.

The CDR3 is 16 amino acids. CDR1 is DFQATT and CDR2 is SNEGSKA in the germline V gene (reference sequence). With V trimmed by 1 base and J by 4 bases, 10 bases remained unmatched. The sequenced sample was PBMCs, either bulk or a sorted T-cell subset (CD4+, CD8+, memory, or dextramer-sorted; not recorded which), obtained 35 to 50 days after the first yellow fever vaccination. This receptor was taken from a man between 18 and 29 years old who received the YFV17D yellow fever vaccine. The chain couples TRBV20-1 to TRBJ1-1; 9 positions agree with TRBD1. The CDR3: CSARGEAGQGTTEAFF. The CDR3 region has the DNA TGCAGTGCTAGAGGGGAAGCTGGACAGGGGACCACTGAAGCTTTCTTT.